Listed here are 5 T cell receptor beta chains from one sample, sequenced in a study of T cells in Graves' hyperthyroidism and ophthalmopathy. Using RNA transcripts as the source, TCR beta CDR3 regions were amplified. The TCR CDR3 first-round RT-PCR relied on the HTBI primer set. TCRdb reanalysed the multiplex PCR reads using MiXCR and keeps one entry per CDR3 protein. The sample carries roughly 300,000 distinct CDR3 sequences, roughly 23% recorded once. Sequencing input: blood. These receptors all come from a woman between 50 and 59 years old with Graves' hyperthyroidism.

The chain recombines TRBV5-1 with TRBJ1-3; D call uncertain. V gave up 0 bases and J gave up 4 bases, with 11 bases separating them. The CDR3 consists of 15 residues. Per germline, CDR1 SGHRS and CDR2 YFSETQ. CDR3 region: CASSLAASRGNTIYF. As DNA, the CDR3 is TGCGCCAGCAGCTTGGCCGCCAGTCGAGGAAACACCATATATTTT.

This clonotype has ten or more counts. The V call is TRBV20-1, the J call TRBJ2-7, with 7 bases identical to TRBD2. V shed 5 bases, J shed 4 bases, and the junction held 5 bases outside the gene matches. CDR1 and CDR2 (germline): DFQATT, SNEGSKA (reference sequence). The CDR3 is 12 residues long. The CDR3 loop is CSARTSLYEQYF. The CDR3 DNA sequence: TGCAGTGCTCGGACTAGTCTATACGAGCAGTACTTC.

The CDR3 DNA is TGCAGTGCTAGCTTTTCACCGGGACTAGCGGGAAGAAGGGGGTCCTACGAGCAGTACTTC. Its translation is CSASFSPGLAGRRGSYEQYF. The chain carries TRBV20-1 and TRBJ2-7, with 13 bases fitting TRBD2. Trimming cost V 3 bases and J 1 base; bases outside gene matches: 18. Germline loops: CDR1 DFQATT, CDR2 SNEGSKA (reference sequence). CDR3 size: 20 residues.

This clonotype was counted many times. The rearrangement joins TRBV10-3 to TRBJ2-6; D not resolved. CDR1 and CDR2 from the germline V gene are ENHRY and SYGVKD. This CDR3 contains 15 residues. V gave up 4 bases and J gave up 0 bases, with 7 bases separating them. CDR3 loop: CAISAQFSGANVLTF. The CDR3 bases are TGTGCCATCAGTGCCCAATTCTCTGGGGCCAACGTCCTGACTTTC.

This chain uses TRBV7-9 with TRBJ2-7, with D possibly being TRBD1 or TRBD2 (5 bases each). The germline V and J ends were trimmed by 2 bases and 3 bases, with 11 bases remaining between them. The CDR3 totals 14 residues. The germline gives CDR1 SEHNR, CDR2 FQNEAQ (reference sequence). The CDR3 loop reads CASSLTAGSYEQYF. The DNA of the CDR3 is TGTGCCAGCAGCTTAACGGCAGGGAGCTACGAGCAGTACTTC.